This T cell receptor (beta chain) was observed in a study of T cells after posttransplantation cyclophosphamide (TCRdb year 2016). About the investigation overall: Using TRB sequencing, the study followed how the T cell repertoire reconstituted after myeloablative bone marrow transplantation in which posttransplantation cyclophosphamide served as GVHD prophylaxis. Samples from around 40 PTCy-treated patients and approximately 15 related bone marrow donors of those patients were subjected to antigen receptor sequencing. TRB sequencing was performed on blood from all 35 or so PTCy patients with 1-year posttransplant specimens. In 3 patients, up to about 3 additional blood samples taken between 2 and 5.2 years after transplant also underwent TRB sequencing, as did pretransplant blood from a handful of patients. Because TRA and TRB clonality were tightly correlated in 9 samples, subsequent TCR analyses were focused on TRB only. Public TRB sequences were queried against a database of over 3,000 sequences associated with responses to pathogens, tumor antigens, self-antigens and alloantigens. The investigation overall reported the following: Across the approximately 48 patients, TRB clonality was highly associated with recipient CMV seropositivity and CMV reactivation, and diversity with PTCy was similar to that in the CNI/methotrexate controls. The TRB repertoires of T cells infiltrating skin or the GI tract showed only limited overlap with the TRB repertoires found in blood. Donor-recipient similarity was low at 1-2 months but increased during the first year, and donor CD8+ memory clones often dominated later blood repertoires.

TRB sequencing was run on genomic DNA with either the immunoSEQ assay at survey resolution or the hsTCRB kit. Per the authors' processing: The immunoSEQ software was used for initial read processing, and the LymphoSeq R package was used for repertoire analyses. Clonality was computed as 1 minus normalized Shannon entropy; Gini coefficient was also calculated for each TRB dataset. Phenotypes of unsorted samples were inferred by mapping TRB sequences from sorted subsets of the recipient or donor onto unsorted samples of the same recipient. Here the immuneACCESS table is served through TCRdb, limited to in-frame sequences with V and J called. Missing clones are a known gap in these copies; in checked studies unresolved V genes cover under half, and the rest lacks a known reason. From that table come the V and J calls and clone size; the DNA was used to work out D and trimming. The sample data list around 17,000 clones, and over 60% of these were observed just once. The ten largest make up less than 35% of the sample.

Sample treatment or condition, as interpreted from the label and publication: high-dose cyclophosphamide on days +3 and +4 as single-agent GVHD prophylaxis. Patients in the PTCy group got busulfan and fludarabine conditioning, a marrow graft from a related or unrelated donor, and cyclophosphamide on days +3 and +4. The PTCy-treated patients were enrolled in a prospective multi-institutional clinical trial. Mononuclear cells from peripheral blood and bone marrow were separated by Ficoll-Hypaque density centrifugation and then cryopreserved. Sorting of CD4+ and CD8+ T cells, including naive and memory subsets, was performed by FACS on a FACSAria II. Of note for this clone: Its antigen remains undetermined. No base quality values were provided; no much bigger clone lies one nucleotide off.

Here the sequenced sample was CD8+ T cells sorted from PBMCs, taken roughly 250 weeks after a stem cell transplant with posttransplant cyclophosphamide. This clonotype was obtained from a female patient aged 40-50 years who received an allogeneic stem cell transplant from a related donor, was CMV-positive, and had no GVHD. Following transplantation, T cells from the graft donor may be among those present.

The CDR3 is CASSDGTATNEKLFF. The DNA is as follows: TGTGCCAGCAGCGACGGGACAGCAACTAATGAAAAACTGTTTTTT. This receptor chain uses TRBV9 and TRBJ1-4; TRBD1 agrees with 7 junctional bases. CDR1 and CDR2 (SGDLS, YYNGEE) derive from the germline V gene. Including cysteine and phenylalanine, the CDR3 has 15 amino acids. Only CDR3 DNA remains: 45 bases, in frame from the first base. For this chain, trimming is 3 bases at the V end and 0 bases at the J end, and the number of junction bases without a gene match is 2.